The entry below describes one TCR beta chain. This sample was included in a study of blood T cell repertoires in COVID-19. As for the study in general: Sites in the United States, Italy and Spain provided acute and convalescent COVID-19 samples. Sources were T cells, B-cell-depleted T cells, or PBMCs; the material itself was cDNA or gDNA.

V was trimmed by 4 bases and J by 7 bases, leaving 10 bases between them. Looked up from germline, CDR1 is MDHEN and CDR2 is SYDVKM. The CDR3 extends over 12 amino acids. As processed by the authors: The authors estimated nucleated cell counts from reference gene primer amplification. Profiled with immunoSEQ multiplex PCR; TCRdb holds only in-frame clones, not every one. The DNA gave D and trimming, while V, J and clone size come from that table. Here the sample spans about 90,000 clones, 81% being singletons. Sequencing was done on a sample of peripheral blood. The clonotype comes from a human donor in a cohort sampled during active COVID-19. The V call is TRBV28, the J call TRBJ2-5; perhaps TRBD1 as D (5 bases). The CDR3 DNA is TGTGCCAGCAGTTCGGACAAGTTGACCCAGTACTTC. Protein: CASSSDKLTQYF.